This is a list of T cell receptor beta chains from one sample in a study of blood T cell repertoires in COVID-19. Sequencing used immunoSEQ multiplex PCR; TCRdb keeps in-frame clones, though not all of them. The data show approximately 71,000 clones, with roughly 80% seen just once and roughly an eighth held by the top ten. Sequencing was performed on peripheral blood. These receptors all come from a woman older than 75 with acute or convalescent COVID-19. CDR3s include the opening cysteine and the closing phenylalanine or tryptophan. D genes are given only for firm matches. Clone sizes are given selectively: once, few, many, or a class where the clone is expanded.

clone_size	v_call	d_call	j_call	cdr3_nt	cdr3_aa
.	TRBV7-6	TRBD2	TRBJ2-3	TGTGCCAGCAGCCTAGGACTAGCGGGAGGCCCAGATACGCAGTATTTT	CASSLGLAGGPDTQYF
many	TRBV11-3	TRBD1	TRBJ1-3	TGTGCCAGCAGCCCAGGACAGGGCCCTGGAAACACCATATATTTT	CASSPGQGPGNTIYF
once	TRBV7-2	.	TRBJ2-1	TGTGCCAGCAGCCTGAGAGGGGGTAATGAGCAGTTCTTC	CASSLRGGNEQFF
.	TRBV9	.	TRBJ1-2	TGTGCCAGCAGCGTAACCACCTCCTACAGTGACTATGGCTACACCTTC	CASSVTTSYSDYGYTF
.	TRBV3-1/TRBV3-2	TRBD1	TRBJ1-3	TGTGCCAGCAGCCAAGAGGTTGGCAGGGGGCTTGGAAACACCATATATTTT	CASSQEVGRGLGNTIYF
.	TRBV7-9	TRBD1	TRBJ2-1	TGTGCCAGCAGCTTAGGACAGGGTGTCTTCTTC	CASSLGQGVFF
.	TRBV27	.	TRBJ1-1	TGTGCCAGCAGTTTATCTGGCAGGTACCCCACTGAAGCTTTCTTT	CASSLSGRYPTEAFF
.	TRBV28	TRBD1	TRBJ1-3	TGTGCCAGCAGCTCTGGACAGGGGAGCTCTGGAAACACCATATATTTT	CASSSGQGSSGNTIYF
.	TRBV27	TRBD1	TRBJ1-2	TGTGCCAGCAGTTTAGGGACAGCTAGTGGTGGCTACACCTTC	CASSLGTASGGYTF
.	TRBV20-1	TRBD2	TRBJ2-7	TGCAGTGCTAGTGGGGGACTACTAAGCTCCTACGAGCAGTACTTC	CSASGGLLSSYEQYF
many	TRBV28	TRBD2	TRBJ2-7	TGTGCCAGCAGTGCCCTCGGGGCTAGCGGGAGATCCTACGAGCAGTACTTC	CASSALGASGRSYEQYF
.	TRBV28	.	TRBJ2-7	TGTGCCAGCAGTTTACTCTACGAGCAGTACTTC	CASSLLYEQYF
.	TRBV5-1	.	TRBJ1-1	TGCGCCAGCAGCTTGTCCCAGGCCTTGAGGGCGGAAGCTTTCTTT	CASSLSQALRAEAFF
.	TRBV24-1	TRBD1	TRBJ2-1	TGTGCCACCAGTGATTTAAGGGACAGCTCCTACAATGAGCAGTTCTTC	CATSDLRDSSYNEQFF
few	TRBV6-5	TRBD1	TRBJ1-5	TGTGCCAGCTTGACAGGGGGCAGGGATCAGCCCCAGCATTTT	CASLTGGRDQPQHF
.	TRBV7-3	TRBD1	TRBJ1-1	TGTGCCAGCAGCTTATCTAAGGGACAGGAGAACACTGAAGCTTTCTTT	CASSLSKGQENTEAFF
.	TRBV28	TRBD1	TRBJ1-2	TGTGCCAGCAGTCCCCTTCCCGGGACAGGGAACTATGGCTACACCTTC	CASSPLPGTGNYGYTF
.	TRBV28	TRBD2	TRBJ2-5	TGTGCCAGCAAACTAGCGGGGAAGGAGACCCAGTACTTC	CASKLAGKETQYF
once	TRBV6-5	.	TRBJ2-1	TGTGCCAGCAGTTACCCGACTAGAAATGAGCAGTTCTTC	CASSYPTRNEQFF
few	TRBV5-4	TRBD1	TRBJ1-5	TGTGCCAGCAGCAAACAGGGGACCAATCAGCCCCAGCATTTT	CASSKQGTNQPQHF
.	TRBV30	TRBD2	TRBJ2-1	TGTGCCTGGAGTGTCGGGGGGAGTGTCTATGACAATGAGCAGTTCTTC	CAWSVGGSVYDNEQFF
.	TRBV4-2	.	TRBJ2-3	TGTGCCAGCAGCGTACAGGGAGTAAGGCGCACAGATACGCAGTATTTT	CASSVQGVRRTDTQYF
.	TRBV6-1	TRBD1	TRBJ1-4	TGTGCCAGCAGTCCCTGGACAGGGATAAACGAAAAACTGTTTTTT	CASSPWTGINEKLFF
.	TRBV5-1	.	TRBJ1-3	TGCGCCAGCAGCTTGGACAGCAACCTCTCTGGAAACACCATATATTTT	CASSLDSNLSGNTIYF
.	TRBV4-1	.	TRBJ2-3	TGCGCCAGCAGCCGAGCGTGGCTAGATACGCAGTATTTT	CASSRAWLDTQYF
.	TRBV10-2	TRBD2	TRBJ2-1	TGCGCCAGCAGTGTACGGGACTACGGCAATGAGCAGTTCTTC	CASSVRDYGNEQFF
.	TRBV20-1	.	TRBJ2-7	TGCAGTGCTAGTAGGGGACTCGCAAGCTCCTACGAGCAGTACTTC	CSASRGLASSYEQYF